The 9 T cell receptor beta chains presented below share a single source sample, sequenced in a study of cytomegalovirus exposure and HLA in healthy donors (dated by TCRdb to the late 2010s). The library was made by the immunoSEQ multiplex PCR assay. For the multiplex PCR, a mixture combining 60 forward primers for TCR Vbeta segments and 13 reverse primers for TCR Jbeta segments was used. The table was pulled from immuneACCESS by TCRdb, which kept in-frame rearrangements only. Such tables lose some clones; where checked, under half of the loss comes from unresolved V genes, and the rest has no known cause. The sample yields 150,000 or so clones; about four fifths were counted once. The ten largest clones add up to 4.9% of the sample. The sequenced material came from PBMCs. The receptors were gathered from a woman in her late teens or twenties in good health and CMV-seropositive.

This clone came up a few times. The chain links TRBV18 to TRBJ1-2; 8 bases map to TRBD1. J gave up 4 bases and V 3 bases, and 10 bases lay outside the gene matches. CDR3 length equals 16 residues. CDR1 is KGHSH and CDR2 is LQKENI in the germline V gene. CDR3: CASSPDLGQGGYGYTF. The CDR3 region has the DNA TGTGCCAGCTCACCCGACCTTGGACAGGGCGGCTATGGCTACACCTTC. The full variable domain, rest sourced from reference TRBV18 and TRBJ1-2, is NAGVMQNPRHLVRRRGQEARLRCSPMKGHSHVYWYRQLPEEGLKFMVYLQKENIIDESGMPKERFSAEFPKEGPSILRIQQVVRGDSAAYFCASSPDLGQGGYGYTFGSGTRLTVV.

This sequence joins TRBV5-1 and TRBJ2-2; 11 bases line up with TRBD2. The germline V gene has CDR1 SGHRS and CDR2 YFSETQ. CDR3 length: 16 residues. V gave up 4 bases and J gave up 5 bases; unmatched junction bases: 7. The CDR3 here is CASSRSSGGPTGELFF. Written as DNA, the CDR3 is TGCGCCAGCAGCCGCTCTAGCGGGGGGCCTACCGGGGAGCTGTTTTTT. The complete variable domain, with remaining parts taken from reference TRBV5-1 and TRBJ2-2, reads KAGVTQTPRYLIKTRGQQVTLSCSPISGHRSVSWYQQTPGQGLQFLFEYFSETQRNKGNFPGRFSGRQFSNSRSEMNVSTLELGDSALYLCASSRSSGGPTGELFFGEGSRLTVL.

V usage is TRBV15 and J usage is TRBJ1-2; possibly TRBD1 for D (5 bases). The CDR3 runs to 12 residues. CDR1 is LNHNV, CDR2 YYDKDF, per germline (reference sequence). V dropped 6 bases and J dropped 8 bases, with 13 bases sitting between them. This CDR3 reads CATRRGREGYTF. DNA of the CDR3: TGTGCCACCAGAAGGGGAAGGGAAGGCTACACCTTC.

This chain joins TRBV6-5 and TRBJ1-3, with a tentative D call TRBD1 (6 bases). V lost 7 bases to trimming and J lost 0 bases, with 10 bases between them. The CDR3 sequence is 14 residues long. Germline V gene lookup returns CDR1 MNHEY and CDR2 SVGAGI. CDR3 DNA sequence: TGTGCCAGCACCAGGGGTAACTCTGGAAACACCATATATTTT. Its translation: CASTRGNSGNTIYF.

The CDR3 nucleotides are TGTGCCAGCAGTTCGCGGACAGTAAGCAATGAGCAGTTCTTC. Its translation: CASSSRTVSNEQFF. The chain links TRBV6-5 to TRBJ2-1; perhaps TRBD1 as D (6 bases). Germline CDR1 and CDR2: MNHEY and SVGAGI. The CDR3 has 14 amino acids. V was clipped by 4 bases and J by 6 bases, with 13 bases between them.

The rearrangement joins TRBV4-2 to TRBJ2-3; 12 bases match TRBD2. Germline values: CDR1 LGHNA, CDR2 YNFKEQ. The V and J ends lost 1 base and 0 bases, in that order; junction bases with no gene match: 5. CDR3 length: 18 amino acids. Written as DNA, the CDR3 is TGTGCCAGCAGCCAAGTCGTCGGACTAGCGGGAAGCACAGATACGCAGTATTTT. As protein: CASSQVVGLAGSTDTQYF.

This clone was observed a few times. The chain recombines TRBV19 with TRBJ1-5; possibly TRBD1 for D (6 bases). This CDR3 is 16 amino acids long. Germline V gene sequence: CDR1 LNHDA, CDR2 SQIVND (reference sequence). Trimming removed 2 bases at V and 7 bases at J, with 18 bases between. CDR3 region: CASSITPHRVGQPQHF. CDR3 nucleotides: TGTGCCAGTAGTATAACCCCCCACAGGGTTGGGCAGCCCCAGCATTTT.

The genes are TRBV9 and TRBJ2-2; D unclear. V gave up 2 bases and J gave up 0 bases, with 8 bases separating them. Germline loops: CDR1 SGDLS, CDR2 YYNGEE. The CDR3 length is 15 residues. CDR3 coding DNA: TGTGCCAGCAGCGTGAGATTCGCGAACACCGGGGAGCTGTTTTTT. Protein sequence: CASSVRFANTGELFF. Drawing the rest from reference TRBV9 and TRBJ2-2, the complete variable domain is DSGVTQTPKHLITATGQRVTLRCSPRSGDLSVYWYQQSLDQGLQFLIQYYNGEERAKGNILERFSAQQFPDLHSELNLSSLELGDSALYFCASSVRFANTGELFFGEGSRLTVL.

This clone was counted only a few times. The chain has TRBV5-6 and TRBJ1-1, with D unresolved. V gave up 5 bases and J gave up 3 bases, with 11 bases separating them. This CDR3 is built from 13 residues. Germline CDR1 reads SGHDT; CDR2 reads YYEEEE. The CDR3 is CASRRGTDTEAFF. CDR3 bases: TGTGCCAGCAGAAGAGGAACGGACACTGAAGCTTTCTTT.